This T cell receptor beta chain was observed in a study of cytomegalovirus exposure and HLA in healthy donors. Notes on the study in general: Cytomegalovirus association was assigned to under 200 TCR beta chains. The authors reported that TCR beta sequences could predict HLA-A and HLA-B alleles. These predictions were accurate for most subjects in the first cohort. Earlier analysis found most TCR beta V segments productive about 87% or about 30% of the time.

Trimming removed 2 bases from V and 5 bases from J, with 7 bases in between. In germline, CDR1 is MGHDK, CDR2 SYGVNS. The CDR3 is 12 amino acids. The primer mix had 60 Vbeta and 13 Jbeta primers. Produced via immunoSEQ multiplex PCR; TCRdb's table is partial and in-frame only. The data hold 120,000 or so clones, with about four fifths observed a single time. Only a few counts were recorded for this clone. The target antigen is unknown. The J gene is TRBJ2-7, the V gene TRBV25-1; D perhaps matches TRBD1 (5 bases). Material: PBMCs. This sequence was found in a woman aged 40 to 50 in good health and CMV-seropositive. CDR3 DNA: TGTGCCAGCAGTGAACACAGGAACGAGCAGTACTTC. It codes for CASSEHRNEQYF.